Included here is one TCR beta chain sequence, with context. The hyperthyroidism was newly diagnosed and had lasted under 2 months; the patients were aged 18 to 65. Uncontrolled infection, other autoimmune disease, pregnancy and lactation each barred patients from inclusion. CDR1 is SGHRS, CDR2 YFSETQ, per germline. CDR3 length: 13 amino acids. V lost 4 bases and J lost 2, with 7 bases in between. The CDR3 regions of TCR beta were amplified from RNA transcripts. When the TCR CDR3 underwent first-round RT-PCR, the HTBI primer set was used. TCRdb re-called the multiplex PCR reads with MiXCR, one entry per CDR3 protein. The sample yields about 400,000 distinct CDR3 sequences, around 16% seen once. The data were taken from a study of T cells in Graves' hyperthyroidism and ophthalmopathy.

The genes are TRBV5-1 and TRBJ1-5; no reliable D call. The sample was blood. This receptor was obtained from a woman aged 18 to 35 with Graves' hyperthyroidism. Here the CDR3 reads CASSKIGNQPQHF. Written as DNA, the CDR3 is TGCGCCAGCAGCAAGATAGGCAATCAGCCCCAGCATTTT.